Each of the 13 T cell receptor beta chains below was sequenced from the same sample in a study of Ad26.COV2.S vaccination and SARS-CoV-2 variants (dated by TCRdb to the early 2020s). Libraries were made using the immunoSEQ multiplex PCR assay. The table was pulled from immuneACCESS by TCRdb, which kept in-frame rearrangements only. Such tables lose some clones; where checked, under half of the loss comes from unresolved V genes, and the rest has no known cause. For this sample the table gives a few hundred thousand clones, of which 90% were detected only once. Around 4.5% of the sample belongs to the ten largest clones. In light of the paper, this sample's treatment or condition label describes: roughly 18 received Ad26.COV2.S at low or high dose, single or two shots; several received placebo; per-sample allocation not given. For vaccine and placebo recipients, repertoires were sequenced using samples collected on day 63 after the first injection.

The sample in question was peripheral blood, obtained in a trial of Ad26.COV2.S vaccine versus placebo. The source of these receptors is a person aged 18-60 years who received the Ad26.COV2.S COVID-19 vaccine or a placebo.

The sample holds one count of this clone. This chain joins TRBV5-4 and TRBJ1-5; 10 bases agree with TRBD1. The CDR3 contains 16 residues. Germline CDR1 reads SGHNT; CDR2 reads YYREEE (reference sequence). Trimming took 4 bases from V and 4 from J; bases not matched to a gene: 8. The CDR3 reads CASSTGTGDGNQPQHF. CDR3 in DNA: TGTGCCAGCAGCACGGGGACAGGGGATGGGAATCAGCCCCAGCATTTT.

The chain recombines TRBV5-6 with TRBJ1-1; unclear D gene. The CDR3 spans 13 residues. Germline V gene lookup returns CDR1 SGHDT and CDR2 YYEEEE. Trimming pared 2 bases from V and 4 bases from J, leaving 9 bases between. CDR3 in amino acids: CASSFPWTTEAFF. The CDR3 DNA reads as TGTGCCAGCAGCTTTCCTTGGACCACTGAAGCTTTCTTT.

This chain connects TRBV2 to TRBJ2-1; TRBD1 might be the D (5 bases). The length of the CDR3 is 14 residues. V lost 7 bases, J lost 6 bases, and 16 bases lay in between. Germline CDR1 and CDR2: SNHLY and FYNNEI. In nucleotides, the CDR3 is TGTGCCAGCAAAAACCAAGGGGTGGGCAATGAGCAGTTCTTC. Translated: CASKNQGVGNEQFF.

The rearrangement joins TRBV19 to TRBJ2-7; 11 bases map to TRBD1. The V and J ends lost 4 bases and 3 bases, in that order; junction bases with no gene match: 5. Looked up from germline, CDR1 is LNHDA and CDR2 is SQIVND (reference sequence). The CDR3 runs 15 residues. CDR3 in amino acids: CASSKGQGGFYEQYF. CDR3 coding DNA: TGTGCCAGTAGTAAGGGACAGGGGGGATTCTACGAGCAGTACTTC.

The CDR3 reads CASSLALGSGYTF. The CDR3 DNA reads as TGTGCCAGCAGCTTAGCGCTGGGGTCTGGCTACACCTTC. This chain uses TRBV7-9 with TRBJ1-2; D uncertain. The length of the CDR3 is 13 residues. Germline values: CDR1 SEHNR, CDR2 FQNEAQ (reference sequence). V lost 0 bases and J 7 bases, leaving 9 bases between the germline ends.

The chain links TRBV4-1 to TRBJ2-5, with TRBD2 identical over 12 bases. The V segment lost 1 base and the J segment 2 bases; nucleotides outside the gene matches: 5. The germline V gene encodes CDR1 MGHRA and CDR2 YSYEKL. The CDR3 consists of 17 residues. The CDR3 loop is CASSQGTGTSGQETQYF. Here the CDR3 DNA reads TGCGCCAGCAGCCAAGGGACCGGGACTAGCGGGCAAGAGACCCAGTACTTC.

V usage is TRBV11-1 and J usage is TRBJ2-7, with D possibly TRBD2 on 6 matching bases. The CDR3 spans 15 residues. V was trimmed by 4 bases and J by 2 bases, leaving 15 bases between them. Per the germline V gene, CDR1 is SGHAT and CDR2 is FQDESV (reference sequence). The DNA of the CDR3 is TGTGCCAGCAGCTCCTCGGAGGGGCCAACCTACGAGCAGTACTTC. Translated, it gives CASSSSEGPTYEQYF.

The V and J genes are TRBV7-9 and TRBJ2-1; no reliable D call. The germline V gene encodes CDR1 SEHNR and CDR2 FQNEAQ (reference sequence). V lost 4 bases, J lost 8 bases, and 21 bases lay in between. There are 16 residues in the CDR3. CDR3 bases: TGTGCCAGCAGCTCCCCCAAGGGCGATAACCCCTATGAGCAGTTCTTC. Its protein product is CASSSPKGDNPYEQFF.

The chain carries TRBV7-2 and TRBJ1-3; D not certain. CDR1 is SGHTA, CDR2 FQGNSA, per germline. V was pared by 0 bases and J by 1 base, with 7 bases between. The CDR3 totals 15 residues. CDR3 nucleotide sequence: TGTGCCAGCAGCTTAGCACTAACATCTGGAAACACCATATATTTT. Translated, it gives CASSLALTSGNTIYF.

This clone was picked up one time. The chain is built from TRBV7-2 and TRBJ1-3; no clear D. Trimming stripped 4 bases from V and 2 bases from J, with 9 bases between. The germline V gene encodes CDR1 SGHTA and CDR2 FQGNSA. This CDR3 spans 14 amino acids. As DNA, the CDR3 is TGTGCCAGCAGCTCAACGGCCGCTGGAAACACCATATATTTT. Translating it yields CASSSTAAGNTIYF. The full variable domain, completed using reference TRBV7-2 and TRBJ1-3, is GAGVSQSPSNKVTEKGKDVELRCDPISGHTALYWYRQSLGQGLEFLIYFQGNSAPDKSGLPSDRFSAERTGGSVSTLTIQRTQQEDSAVYLCASSSTAAGNTIYFGEGSWLTVV.

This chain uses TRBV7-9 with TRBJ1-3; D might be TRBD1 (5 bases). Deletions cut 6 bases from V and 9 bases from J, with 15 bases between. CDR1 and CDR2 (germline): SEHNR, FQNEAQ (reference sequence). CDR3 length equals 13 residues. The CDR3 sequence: CASSRDRQGTIYF. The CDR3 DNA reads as TGTGCCAGCAGTCGGGACCGACAAGGCACCATATATTTT.

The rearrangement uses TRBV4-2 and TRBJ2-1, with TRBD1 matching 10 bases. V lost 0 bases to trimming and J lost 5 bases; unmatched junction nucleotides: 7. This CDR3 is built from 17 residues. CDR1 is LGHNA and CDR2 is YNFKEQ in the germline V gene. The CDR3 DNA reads TGTGCCAGCAGCCAAGAGGAAGGACAGGGGGTTGACAATGAGCAGTTCTTC. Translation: CASSQEEGQGVDNEQFF.

CDR3: CASSFDRNSNQPQHF. The CDR3 region has the DNA TGTGCCAGCAGTTTTGACAGAAATAGCAATCAGCCCCAGCATTTT. V and J are TRBV6-5 and TRBJ1-5; possibly TRBD1 for D (5 bases). The V gene lost 4 bases and the J gene lost 0 bases, with 10 bases spanning the gap. Germline V gives CDR1 MNHEY, CDR2 SVGAGI. CDR3 size: 15 residues.